One sample yielded the 14 T cell receptor beta chains listed below, sequenced in a study of shared T cell receptors in the human thymus (dated by TCRdb to the early 2020s). The library was obtained by the immunoSEQ multiplex PCR assay. The table comes from immuneACCESS by way of TCRdb, which keeps in-frame sequences with V and J called. Part of the clones is missing from these tables; in studies checked, under half for an unresolved V gene and the rest for unknown reasons. The sample profile shows roughly 710,000 clones; approximately 85% of them were found once. Roughly 0.01% of the sample lies in the top ten. This same sample was also taken into another study, of human thymus T cells.

The specimen sequenced was thymocytes. All receptors come from a girl in the first two years of life with a congenital heart defect. Donor details come from another sample of the same person, matched by shared clones.

The V gene is TRBV5-4, the J gene TRBJ2-7; D may be TRBD2 (6 bases). Germline V gene sequence: CDR1 SGHNT, CDR2 YYREEE (reference sequence). The CDR3 covers 14 residues. The ends were cut back, 4 bases at V and 2 bases at J, with 13 bases in the middle. CDR3 DNA sequence: TGTGCCAGCAGCGCAGCTGCGGGAACCTACGAGCAGTACTTC. The encoded protein is CASSAAAGTYEQYF.

This rearrangement joins TRBV29-1 to TRBJ1-1; D is uncertain. The CDR3 runs to 12 residues. Per the germline V gene, CDR1 is SQVTM and CDR2 is ANQGSEA. Trimming removed 7 bases from V and 4 bases from J, with 13 bases in between. DNA of the CDR3: TGCAGCGCCGACCTACAGTTCACTGAAGCTTTCTTT. Translating gives CSADLQFTEAFF.

This clone occurred a few times. The chain uses TRBV18 and TRBJ2-7; D is possibly TRBD1 (5 bases). The ends were cut back, 2 bases at V and 4 bases at J, with 12 bases in the middle. CDR1 is KGHSH, CDR2 LQKENI, per germline. The CDR3 has 14 amino acids. For the CDR3, the DNA is TGTGCCAGCTCACCATCGGTAAGGGGTTACGAGCAGTACTTC. Residues: CASSPSVRGYEQYF.

The CDR3, as DNA: TGTGCCAGCAGCTGCCGGCGGGGGGGCACCGGGGAGCTGTTTTTT. Its translation: CASSCRRGGTGELFF. The chain links TRBV5-4 to TRBJ2-2; 9 positions agree with TRBD2. Losses at the gene ends were 3 bases for V and 4 bases for J; bases not matched to a gene: 4. The CDR3 is made up of 15 amino acids. Germline values: CDR1 SGHNT, CDR2 YYREEE (reference sequence).

J is TRBJ2-7 and V is TRBV27; D remains ambiguous. The CDR3 runs 15 residues. Germline V gives CDR1 MNHEY, CDR2 SMNVEV (reference sequence). The V end was cut by 2 bases, the J end by 6 bases, with 17 bases between. The CDR3 here is CASSLRLEVSAEQYF. The DNA for the CDR3 is TGTGCCAGCAGTTTACGTCTCGAGGTTTCTGCCGAGCAGTACTTC.

The chain joins TRBV5-5 to TRBJ2-7, with 7 bases fitting TRBD1. The CDR3 consists of 12 residues. V was clipped by 0 bases and J by 9 bases; unmatched bases: 3. CDR1 and CDR2 from the germline V gene are SGHKS and YYEKEE (reference sequence). DNA for the CDR3: TGTGCCAGCAGCTTGGACAGGGGACGGCAGTACTTC. The encoded protein is CASSLDRGRQYF.

The J gene is TRBJ1-1, the V gene TRBV9; 10 bases are a match to TRBD1. Germline V lookup: CDR1 SGDLS, CDR2 YYNGEE. V shed 6 bases and J 4 bases; nucleotides not matched to a gene: 6. This CDR3 has 14 residues. The CDR3 sequence: CASTRDRGSTEAFF. The CDR3 DNA follows: TGTGCCAGCACCCGGGACAGGGGCTCCACTGAAGCTTTCTTT.

The chain carries TRBV19 and TRBJ2-6, with TRBD1 matching over 12 bases. The CDR3 loop spans 19 amino acids. V shed 2 bases and J 2 bases; nucleotides not matched to a gene: 7. From germline, CDR1 is LNHDA and CDR2 SQIVND (reference sequence). The CDR3 DNA sequence: TGTGCCAGTAGTATACGCCGGGACAGGGGGCGCGCTGGGGCCAACGTCCTGACTTTC. This encodes CASSIRRDRGRAGANVLTF.

Regarding this clone: The sample carries other DNA sequences with the same CDR3. V gene TRBV5-4 combines with J gene TRBJ1-5; TRBD1 aligns across 7 bases. V was pared by 5 bases and J by 4 bases, with 6 bases of the junction left unmatched. The CDR3 has 14 amino acids. Germline lookup yields CDR1 SGHNT and CDR2 YYREEE (reference sequence). The CDR3 DNA reads as TGTGCCAGCAGTTCAGGGGGTTTTAATCAGCCCCAGCATTTT. Its translation is CASSSGGFNQPQHF.

The V and J genes are TRBV13 and TRBJ2-3; D is perhaps TRBD2 (5 bases). The CDR3 loop spans 13 amino acids. Trimming took 3 bases from V and 5 from J, leaving 9 bases between them. CDR1 and CDR2 (germline): PRHDT, FYEKMQ (reference sequence). CDR3 protein: CASSLDRGDTQYF. The DNA for the CDR3 is TGTGCCAGCAGCTTGGACCGGGGAGATACGCAGTATTTT.

The chain links TRBV6-4 to TRBJ1-2, with 8 positions matching TRBD1. CDR1 and CDR2 (germline): MRHNA, SNTAGT. The CDR3 loop spans 13 amino acids. V dropped 8 bases and J dropped 4; count of bases not matched to a gene: 6. The chain's CDR3 is CASEGQVTYGYTF. CDR3 bases: TGTGCCAGCGAGGGACAGGTGACCTATGGCTACACCTTC.

This chain connects TRBV27 to TRBJ1-1, with 8 nucleotides matching TRBD1. Germline V CDR1 and CDR2: MNHEY, SMNVEV (reference sequence). J lost 6 bases, V lost 6 bases, and 12 bases had no gene match. This CDR3 spans 15 amino acids. The CDR3 sequence: CASRLGETGDAEAFF. As DNA, the CDR3 is TGTGCCAGCAGGCTCGGGGAGACAGGGGACGCTGAAGCTTTCTTT.

The rearrangement uses TRBV6-4 and TRBJ2-3; 7 nucleotides align to TRBD2. CDR1 and CDR2 (germline): MRHNA, SNTAGT. The V segment lost 3 bases and the J segment 0 bases; nucleotides outside the gene matches: 3. The CDR3 consists of 15 residues. The CDR3 coding sequence is TGTGCCAGCAGTGAAGACGGGGGGAGCACAGATACGCAGTATTTT. Amino acid sequence: CASSEDGGSTDTQYF.

V gene TRBV6-4 combines with J gene TRBJ2-3; 9 positions agree with TRBD2. CDR1 and CDR2 (germline): MRHNA, SNTAGT. V dropped 4 bases and J dropped 3; count of bases not matched to a gene: 8. This CDR3 spans 16 amino acids. The chain's CDR3 is CASSVSGGLRTDTQYF. For the CDR3, the DNA is TGTGCCAGCAGTGTAAGCGGGGGGTTGAGGACAGATACGCAGTATTTT.